This T cell receptor beta chain was retrieved from a study of OX40 agonist ivuxolimab in advanced cancers. Study-level information: Ivuxolimab, an antibody that agonizes OX40 (CD134), was administered to the patients. With a range of roughly 20 to 90, age averaged approximately 55 years, and around 83% were male.

Using immunoSEQ multiplex PCR, the repertoire was profiled, and TCRdb retains in-frame clones only, with some absent. The sample records about 66,000 clones, 77% being singletons. Researchers took blood at baseline, on cycle 4 day 1, and on cycle 7 day 1. Study-level points and caveats: At 0.1 to 3.0 mg/kg, CD4+ and CD8+ blood T cells expanded clonally by week 6.

As for this clone: Its antigen is not identified.

Germline values: CDR1 SGHVS, CDR2 FNYEAQ. Between the trimmed V and J ends, which lost 2 bases and 0 bases, there was a span of 17 bases. The CDR3 is 18 amino acids. The source was CD4+ or CD8+ T cells sorted from blood, collected in a trial of the OX40 agonist ivuxolimab. The rearrangement joins TRBV7-6 to TRBJ1-3, with a tentative D call TRBD1 (5 bases). The clonotype comes from an adult with an advanced solid tumor such as melanoma, head and neck, liver or kidney cancer. CDR3 sequence (DNA): TGTGCCAGCAGCTTACAGACAGCGGGGCCAACCTCTGGAAACACCATATATTTT. Protein sequence: CASSLQTAGPTSGNTIYF.